These T cell receptor beta chains were read from a single sample in a study of cytomegalovirus exposure and HLA in healthy donors. Clones were read by immunoSEQ multiplex PCR, and TCRdb kept only the in-frame ones, dropping some. Among about 230,000 clones listed, approximately 85% were seen once. Sequencing input: PBMCs. These receptors all stem from a girl aged 2 to 9 in good health and CMV-seronegative. The CDR3 runs from the conserved cysteine through the conserved F or W. A D gene is named only where the DNA matches it firmly. A row's size may be missing; if present it is once, few, many or a size class.

abundance: -
d_gene: -
j_gene: TRBJ2-7
v_gene: TRBV10-1
CDR3aa: CASSETARGPPYEQYF
CDR3nt: TGCGCCAGCAGTGAGACGGCGCGGGGCCCACCCTACGAGCAGTACTTC

abundance: -
d_gene: TRBD2
j_gene: TRBJ2-1
v_gene: TRBV6-1
CDR3aa: CASSELAAYNEQFF
CDR3nt: TGTGCCAGCAGTGAACTAGCGGCCTACAATGAGCAGTTCTTC

abundance: -
d_gene: -
j_gene: TRBJ1-1
v_gene: TRBV7-2
CDR3aa: CASSLARAFTEAFF
CDR3nt: TGTGCCAGCAGCTTAGCCCGCGCATTCACTGAAGCTTTCTTT

abundance: -
d_gene: -
j_gene: TRBJ2-5
v_gene: TRBV15
CDR3aa: CATSRDRGAETQYF
CDR3nt: TGTGCCACCAGCAGAGACAGGGGGGCAGAGACCCAGTACTTC

abundance: -
d_gene: -
j_gene: TRBJ1-5
v_gene: TRBV7-9
CDR3aa: CASSPPGVGNQPQHF
CDR3nt: TGTGCCAGCAGCCCCCCAGGGGTGGGGAATCAGCCCCAGCATTTT

abundance: -
d_gene: TRBD1
j_gene: TRBJ1-4
v_gene: TRBV2
CDR3aa: CASSEYLSSGTGNGKLFF
CDR3nt: TGTGCCAGCAGTGAATACTTGTCATCCGGGACAGGGAATGGAAAACTGTTTTTT

abundance: -
d_gene: -
j_gene: TRBJ2-6
v_gene: TRBV2
CDR3aa: CASGATALSGANVLTF
CDR3nt: TGTGCCAGCGGGGCGACTGCTCTCTCTGGGGCCAACGTCCTGACTTTC

abundance: -
d_gene: -
j_gene: TRBJ2-7
v_gene: TRBV2
CDR3aa: CASSRDSYEQYF
CDR3nt: TGTGCCAGCAGCCGAGACTCCTACGAGCAGTACTTC

abundance: few
d_gene: TRBD1
j_gene: TRBJ1-1
v_gene: TRBV5-6
CDR3aa: CASRMTGGNTEAFF
CDR3nt: TGTGCCAGCAGGATGACAGGGGGGAACACTGAAGCTTTCTTT

abundance: few
d_gene: TRBD1
j_gene: TRBJ2-2
v_gene: TRBV5-1
CDR3aa: CASSLWTGGNTGELFF
CDR3nt: TGCGCCAGCAGCCTCTGGACAGGGGGAAACACCGGGGAGCTGTTTTTT

abundance: -
d_gene: TRBD1
j_gene: TRBJ1-1
v_gene: TRBV7-6
CDR3aa: CASSSRTGRGSAFF
CDR3nt: TGTGCCAGCAGTTCCCGGACAGGGCGGGGGAGCGCTTTCTTT

abundance: -
d_gene: TRBD1
j_gene: TRBJ2-5
v_gene: TRBV4-2
CDR3aa: CASSQDPFRQGAWETQYF
CDR3nt: TGTGCCAGCAGCCAAGACCCCTTTCGACAGGGGGCTTGGGAGACCCAGTACTTC

abundance: -
d_gene: -
j_gene: TRBJ2-7
v_gene: TRBV6-5
CDR3aa: CASSSPRTYEQYF
CDR3nt: TGTGCCAGCAGTTCACCCAGGACCTACGAGCAGTACTTC

abundance: -
d_gene: TRBD1
j_gene: TRBJ2-3
v_gene: TRBV4-1
CDR3aa: CASSARDRIIDTQYF
CDR3nt: TGCGCCAGCTCAGCAAGGGACAGAATCATAGATACGCAGTATTTT

abundance: -
d_gene: -
j_gene: TRBJ1-1
v_gene: TRBV5-1
CDR3aa: CASSLRGGAEAFF
CDR3nt: TGCGCCAGCAGCTTGAGAGGCGGAGCTGAAGCTTTCTTT

abundance: few
d_gene: -
j_gene: TRBJ1-1
v_gene: TRBV29-1
CDR3aa: CSVAHTMNTEAFF
CDR3nt: TGCAGCGTTGCTCACACAATGAACACTGAAGCTTTCTTT

abundance: -
d_gene: -
j_gene: TRBJ2-7
v_gene: TRBV11-3
CDR3aa: CASSSKQGSYEQYF
CDR3nt: TGTGCCAGCAGCTCGAAACAGGGCTCCTACGAGCAGTACTTC

abundance: -
d_gene: TRBD2
j_gene: TRBJ2-1
v_gene: TRBV7-9
CDR3aa: CASSSAGGRDNEQFF
CDR3nt: TGTGCCAGCAGCTCCGCGGGAGGGCGAGACAATGAGCAGTTCTTC

abundance: -
d_gene: TRBD2
j_gene: TRBJ2-3
v_gene: TRBV5-4
CDR3aa: CASSEVAGEDTQYF
CDR3nt: TGTGCCAGCAGCGAAGTAGCGGGAGAAGATACGCAGTATTTT

abundance: once
d_gene: -
j_gene: TRBJ2-1
v_gene: TRBV14
CDR3aa: CASSPIPKTYNEQFF
CDR3nt: TGTGCCAGCAGCCCCATACCTAAAACCTACAATGAGCAGTTCTTC

abundance: -
d_gene: TRBD1
j_gene: TRBJ2-1
v_gene: TRBV29-1
CDR3aa: CSVDRDSYNEQFF
CDR3nt: TGCAGCGTCGACCGGGACAGCTACAATGAGCAGTTCTTC

abundance: -
d_gene: TRBD1
j_gene: TRBJ2-7
v_gene: TRBV6-6
CDR3aa: CASSSPRDRGFYEQYF
CDR3nt: TGTGCCAGCAGTTCCCCTCGGGACAGGGGATTTTACGAGCAGTACTTC

abundance: -
d_gene: TRBD1
j_gene: TRBJ1-1
v_gene: TRBV5-1
CDR3aa: CASSGDRMNTEAFF
CDR3nt: TGCGCCAGCAGCGGGGACAGAATGAACACTGAAGCTTTCTTT

abundance: -
d_gene: -
j_gene: TRBJ1-4
v_gene: TRBV7-9
CDR3aa: CASSFSLEEKLFF
CDR3nt: TGTGCCAGCAGCTTCAGTCTGGAGGAAAAACTGTTTTTT

abundance: once
d_gene: TRBD2
j_gene: TRBJ2-6
v_gene: TRBV11-1
CDR3aa: CASSLGLAGVSGANVLTF
CDR3nt: TGTGCCAGCAGCTTAGGACTAGCGGGAGTCTCTGGGGCCAACGTCCTGACTTTC

abundance: -
d_gene: -
j_gene: TRBJ2-5
v_gene: TRBV21-1
CDR3aa: CASSKSRVETQYF
CDR3nt: TGTGCCAGCAGCAAAAGTCGGGTGGAGACCCAGTACTTC

abundance: -
d_gene: TRBD2
j_gene: TRBJ2-3
v_gene: TRBV2
CDR3aa: CASSGWGGPTDTQYF
CDR3nt: TGTGCCAGCAGTGGGTGGGGGGGACCCACAGATACGCAGTATTTT

abundance: -
d_gene: -
j_gene: TRBJ1-5
v_gene: TRBV29-1
CDR3aa: CSVGTLNQPQHF
CDR3nt: TGCAGCGTTGGGACATTAAATCAGCCCCAGCATTTT

abundance: -
d_gene: -
j_gene: TRBJ1-5
v_gene: TRBV6-6
CDR3aa: CASSPPGPQHF
CDR3nt: TGTGCCAGCAGTCCGCCGGGGCCCCAGCATTTT

abundance: -
d_gene: TRBD2
j_gene: TRBJ2-7
v_gene: TRBV4-1
CDR3aa: CASSQVNSGGLFAEQYF
CDR3nt: TGCGCCAGCAGCCAAGTCAATAGCGGGGGGCTCTTTGCCGAGCAGTACTTC

abundance: -
d_gene: -
j_gene: TRBJ2-1
v_gene: TRBV18
CDR3aa: CASSPPDRPPYNEQFF
CDR3nt: TGTGCCAGCTCACCACCGGACAGACCCCCCTACAATGAGCAGTTCTTC

abundance: -
d_gene: TRBD2
j_gene: TRBJ2-5
v_gene: TRBV10-1
CDR3aa: CATSLAGAQETQYF
CDR3nt: TGCGCCACGTCTTTAGCGGGAGCACAAGAGACCCAGTACTTC

abundance: -
d_gene: -
j_gene: TRBJ2-2
v_gene: TRBV27
CDR3aa: CASSSGRWEFNTGELFF
CDR3nt: TGTGCCAGCAGTTCCGGACGGTGGGAGTTCAACACCGGGGAGCTGTTTTTT

abundance: -
d_gene: -
j_gene: TRBJ2-7
v_gene: TRBV10-2
CDR3aa: CASSDAQAYEQYF
CDR3nt: TGCGCCAGCAGTGACGCACAGGCCTACGAGCAGTACTTC

abundance: -
d_gene: TRBD2
j_gene: TRBJ2-4
v_gene: TRBV30
CDR3aa: CAWSSGRAVKNIQYF
CDR3nt: TGTGCCTGGAGTAGCGGGAGGGCCGTGAAAAACATTCAGTACTTC

abundance: -
d_gene: TRBD2
j_gene: TRBJ2-5
v_gene: TRBV10-2
CDR3aa: CASRLAGGPRTQYF
CDR3nt: TGCGCCAGCAGACTAGCGGGAGGCCCCCGGACCCAGTACTTC

abundance: -
d_gene: TRBD2
j_gene: TRBJ2-3
v_gene: TRBV7-3
CDR3aa: CASSLYNWTSGEDTQYF
CDR3nt: TGTGCCAGCAGCTTATATAATTGGACTAGCGGGGAAGATACGCAGTATTTT

abundance: -
d_gene: TRBD1
j_gene: TRBJ1-1
v_gene: TRBV5-1
CDR3aa: CASSKSRQGERSIAEAFF
CDR3nt: TGCGCCAGCAGCAAATCCCGACAGGGGGAAAGATCTATTGCTGAAGCTTTCTTT

abundance: -
d_gene: -
j_gene: TRBJ2-7
v_gene: TRBV20-1
CDR3aa: CSARAGYEQYF
CDR3nt: TGCAGTGCTAGGGCAGGCTACGAGCAGTACTTC

abundance: few
d_gene: -
j_gene: TRBJ2-7
v_gene: TRBV2
CDR3aa: CASSEQGYEQYF
CDR3nt: TGTGCCAGCAGTGAACAGGGCTACGAGCAGTACTTC

abundance: -
d_gene: TRBD1
j_gene: TRBJ2-7
v_gene: TRBV7-9
CDR3aa: CASGPPGGSYEQYF
CDR3nt: TGTGCCAGCGGACCTCCAGGGGGCTCTTACGAGCAGTACTTC

abundance: -
d_gene: TRBD1
j_gene: TRBJ1-2
v_gene: TRBV13
CDR3aa: CASGAGGYGYTF
CDR3nt: TGTGCCAGCGGGGCAGGGGGCTATGGCTACACCTTC

abundance: -
d_gene: -
j_gene: TRBJ1-2
v_gene: TRBV7-9
CDR3aa: CASSLVGGNYGYTF
CDR3nt: TGTGCCAGCAGCTTAGTGGGGGGGAACTATGGCTACACCTTC

abundance: -
d_gene: -
j_gene: TRBJ1-4
v_gene: TRBV2
CDR3aa: CASRVGDSTNEKLFF
CDR3nt: TGTGCCAGCAGGGTAGGGGATTCGACTAATGAAAAACTGTTTTTT

abundance: -
d_gene: -
j_gene: TRBJ2-1
v_gene: TRBV10-3
CDR3aa: CAISVRTYSYNEQFF
CDR3nt: TGTGCCATCAGCGTAAGGACTTACTCCTACAATGAGCAGTTCTTC

abundance: -
d_gene: -
j_gene: TRBJ1-2
v_gene: TRBV28
CDR3aa: CASSSYSYGYTF
CDR3nt: TGTGCCAGCAGTTCATACAGCTATGGCTACACCTTC

abundance: -
d_gene: -
j_gene: TRBJ1-5
v_gene: TRBV12-2
CDR3aa: CASRPHHRVQPQHF
CDR3nt: TGTGCAAGTCGCCCCCACCACAGGGTACAGCCCCAGCATTTT